The 7 T cell receptor beta chains listed next were all sequenced from one sample in a study of blood T cells in healthy people across ages. Primed by a sample-barcoded 5' primer and a J-beta primer mix, a second PCR proceeded for about 6 to 12 cycles. Using its own MiXCR run on the 5' RACE reads, TCRdb lists one record per CDR3 protein. This sample yields roughly 1,700,000 distinct CDR3 sequences, of which approximately 30% are seen a single time; less than 9.5% belongs to the top ten. Sequencing input: blood. Receptors were obtained from a woman younger than 45 in good health.

CDR3 nucleotides: TGTGCCAGCAGACGGGACAGGCCCGGGCATGAAAAACTGTTTTTT. Encoded protein: CASRRDRPGHEKLFF. The rearrangement joins TRBV12-3 or TRBV12-4 to TRBJ1-4; 8 nucleotides agree with TRBD1. The CDR3 is made up of 15 amino acids. V trimming: 6 bases; J trimming: 6 bases; junction bases outside the gene matches: 9.

In this sample, this clonotype turned up many times. V is TRBV15 and J is TRBJ2-6; D may be TRBD2 (6 bases). Trimming removed 4 bases at V and 1 base at J, with 14 bases between. In germline, CDR1 is LNHNV, CDR2 YYDKDF (reference sequence). This CDR3 contains 17 residues. Here the CDR3 reads CATSTAGSRSGANVLTF. CDR3 coding DNA: TGTGCCACCAGCACTGCCGGGAGTCGGTCTGGGGCCAACGTCCTGACTTTC.

With respect to this clonotype: One base away lies a much larger clone, so this may be a sequencing read error. The chain couples TRBV29-1 to TRBJ2-6, with D perhaps given as TRBD1 or TRBD2 (5 bases each). This CDR3 has 14 amino acids. Germline V lookup: CDR1 SQVTM, CDR2 ANQGSEA. CDR3 coding DNA: TGCAGCGTCGTGGAGGACTCTGGGGCCAACGTCCGGACTTTC. It specifies CSVVEDSGANVRTF.

With regard to this clonotype: A much larger clone differs by one base, so this may be a read error. The V call is TRBV20-1, the J call TRBJ2-4, with TRBD2 identical over 8 bases. Germline lookup yields CDR1 DFQATT and CDR2 SNEGSKA (reference sequence). The CDR3 consists of 17 residues. The CDR3 DNA reads TGCGGTGCTAGCAATGCGAAATCGGGACTAGGGTCCAACATTCAGTACTTC. This gives the protein CGASNAKSGLGSNIQYF.

Regarding this clonotype: A clone one base away is much larger, so this may be a read error. V usage is TRBV12-3 or TRBV12-4 and J usage is TRBJ2-7; a possible D gene is TRBD1 (6 bases). The CDR3 totals 14 residues. The V gene lost 6 bases and the J gene lost 7 bases, with 19 bases spanning the gap. The CDR3 DNA is TGTGCCAGCAGCTCACTTAGGGGGTACAATGAGCAGTACTTC. It translates to CASSSLRGYNEQYF.

This clonotype was counted ten times or more. V gene TRBV12-3 or TRBV12-4 combines with J gene TRBJ2-7; no reliable D call. The CDR3 is 13 amino acids. The ends were cut back, 1 base at V and 3 bases at J, with 7 bases in the middle. The CDR3 sequence is CASSLDTVYEQYF. In nucleotides, the CDR3 is TGTGCCAGCAGTTTAGACACCGTCTACGAGCAGTACTTC.

This clonotype was found a few times. The rearrangement joins TRBV3-1 to TRBJ2-1, with 7 bases lining up with TRBD2. V trimming: 6 bases; J trimming: 3 bases; junction bases outside the gene matches: 8. The germline V gene has CDR1 LGHDT and CDR2 YNNKEL (reference sequence). The CDR3 is 15 amino acids. The CDR3 region has the DNA TGTGCCAGCAGGCGCGGGGGAACCTTCTACAATGAGCAGTTCTTC. This gives the protein CASRRGGTFYNEQFF.